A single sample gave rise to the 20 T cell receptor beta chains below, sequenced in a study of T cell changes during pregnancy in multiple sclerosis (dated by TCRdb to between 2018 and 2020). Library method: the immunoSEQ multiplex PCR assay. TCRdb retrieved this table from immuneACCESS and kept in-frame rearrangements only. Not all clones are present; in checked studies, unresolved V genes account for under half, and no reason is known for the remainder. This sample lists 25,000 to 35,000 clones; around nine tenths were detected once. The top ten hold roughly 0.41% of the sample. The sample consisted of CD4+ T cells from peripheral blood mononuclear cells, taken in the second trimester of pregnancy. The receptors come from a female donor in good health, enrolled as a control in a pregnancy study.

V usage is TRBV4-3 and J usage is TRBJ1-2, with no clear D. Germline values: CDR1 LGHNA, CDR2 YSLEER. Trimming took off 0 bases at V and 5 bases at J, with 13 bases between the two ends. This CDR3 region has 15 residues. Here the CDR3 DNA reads TGCGCCAGCAGCCAAGATAGAGAGGGCAAATATGGCTACACCTTC. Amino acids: CASSQDREGKYGYTF.

CDR3: CASSILNRASTF. CDR3 sequence (DNA): TGTGCCAGTAGTATTTTAAACAGGGCCAGCACCTTC. The chain carries TRBV19 and TRBJ1-2; the D gene is possibly TRBD1 (6 bases). This CDR3 is 12 amino acids long. Trimming removed 3 bases at V and 13 bases at J, with 15 bases between. Looked up from germline, CDR1 is LNHDA and CDR2 is SQIVND (reference sequence).

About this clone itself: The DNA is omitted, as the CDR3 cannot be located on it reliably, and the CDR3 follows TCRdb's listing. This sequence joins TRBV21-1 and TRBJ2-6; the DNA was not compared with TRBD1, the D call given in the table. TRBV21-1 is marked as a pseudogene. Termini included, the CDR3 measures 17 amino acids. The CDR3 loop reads CASPRWAQGAGANVLTF.

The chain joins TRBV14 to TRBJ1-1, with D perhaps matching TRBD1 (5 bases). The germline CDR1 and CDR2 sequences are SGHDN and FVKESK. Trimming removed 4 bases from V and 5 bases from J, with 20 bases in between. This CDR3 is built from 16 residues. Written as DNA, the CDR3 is TGTGCCAGCAGCCGCACGACTCCCCGGGGGGGGACTGAAGCTTTCTTT. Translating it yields CASSRTTPRGGTEAFF.

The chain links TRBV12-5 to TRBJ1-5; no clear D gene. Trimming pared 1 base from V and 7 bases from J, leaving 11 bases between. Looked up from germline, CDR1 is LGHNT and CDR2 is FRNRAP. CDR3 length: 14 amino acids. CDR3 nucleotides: TGTGCTAGTGGTTTGGGGCCGGCGGCCCAGCCCCAGCATTTT. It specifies CASGLGPAAQPQHF.

This CDR3 reads CASSPVSTDTQYF. DNA for the CDR3: TGTGCCAGCAGTCCCGTAAGCACAGATACGCAGTATTTT. The V call is TRBV14, the J call TRBJ2-3; D gene unclear. V lost 6 bases and J lost 0, with 7 bases in between. The CDR3 contains 13 residues. Germline V gene sequence: CDR1 SGHDN, CDR2 FVKESK. The complete variable domain, with remaining parts taken from reference TRBV14 and TRBJ2-3, reads EAGVTQFPSHSVIEKGQTVTLRCDPISGHDNLYWYRRVMGKEIKFLLHFVKESKQDESGMPNNRFLAERTGGTYSTLKVQPAELEDSGVYFCASSPVSTDTQYFGPGTRLTVL.

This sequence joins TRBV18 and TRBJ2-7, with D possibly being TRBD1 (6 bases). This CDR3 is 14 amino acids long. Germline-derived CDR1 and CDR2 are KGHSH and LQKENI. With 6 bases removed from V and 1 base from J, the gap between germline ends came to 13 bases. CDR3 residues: CASSRGQSSYEQYF. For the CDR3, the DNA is TGTGCCAGCTCTCGCGGACAGTCATCCTACGAGCAGTACTTC.

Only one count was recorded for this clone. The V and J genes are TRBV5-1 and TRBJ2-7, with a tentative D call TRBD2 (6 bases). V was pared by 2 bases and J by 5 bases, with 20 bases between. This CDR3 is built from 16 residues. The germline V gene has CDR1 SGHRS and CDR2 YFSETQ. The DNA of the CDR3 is TGCGCCAGCAGCTTAAGAATCGGGGGTACGTCCCACGAGCAGTACTTC. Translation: CASSLRIGGTSHEQYF.

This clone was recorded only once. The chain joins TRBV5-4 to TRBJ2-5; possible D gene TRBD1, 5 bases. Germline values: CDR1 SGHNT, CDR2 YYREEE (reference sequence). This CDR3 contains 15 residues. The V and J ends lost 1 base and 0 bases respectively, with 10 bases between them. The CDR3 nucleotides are TGTGCCAGCAGCTTGAGTCTAGGGGACCAAGAGACCCAGTACTTC. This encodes CASSLSLGDQETQYF.

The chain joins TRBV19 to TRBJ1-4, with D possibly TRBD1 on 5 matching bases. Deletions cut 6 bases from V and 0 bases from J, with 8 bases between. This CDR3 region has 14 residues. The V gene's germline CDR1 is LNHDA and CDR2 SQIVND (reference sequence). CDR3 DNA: TGTGCCAGTAGGCCGGGGGCAACTAATGAAAAACTGTTTTTT. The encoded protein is CASRPGATNEKLFF.

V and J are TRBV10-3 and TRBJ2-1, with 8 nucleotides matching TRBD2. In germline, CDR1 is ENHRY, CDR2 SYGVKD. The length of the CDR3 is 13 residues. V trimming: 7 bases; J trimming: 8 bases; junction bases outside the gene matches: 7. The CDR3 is CAITSGRRDEQFF. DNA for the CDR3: TGTGCCATCACAAGCGGGAGAAGGGATGAGCAGTTCTTC.

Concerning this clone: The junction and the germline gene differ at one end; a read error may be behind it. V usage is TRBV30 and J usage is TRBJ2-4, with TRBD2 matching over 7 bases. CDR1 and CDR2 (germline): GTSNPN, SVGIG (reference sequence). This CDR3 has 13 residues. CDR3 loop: CAGSGTTKNIQYF. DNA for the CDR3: TGTGCCGGGAGTGGGACTACCAAAAACATTCAGTACTTC.

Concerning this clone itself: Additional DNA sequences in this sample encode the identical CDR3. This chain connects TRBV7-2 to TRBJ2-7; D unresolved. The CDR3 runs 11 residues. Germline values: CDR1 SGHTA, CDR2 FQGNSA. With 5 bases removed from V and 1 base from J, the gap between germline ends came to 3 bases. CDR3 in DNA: TGTGCCAGCAGCCCTTCCTACGAGCAGTACTTC. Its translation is CASSPSYEQYF.

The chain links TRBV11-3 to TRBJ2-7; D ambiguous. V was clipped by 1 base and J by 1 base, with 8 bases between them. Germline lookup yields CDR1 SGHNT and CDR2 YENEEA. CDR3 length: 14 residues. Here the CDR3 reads CASSLGPSSYEQYF. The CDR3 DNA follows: TGTGCCAGCAGCTTAGGCCCCAGTTCCTACGAGCAGTACTTC.

CDR3 DNA sequence: TGTGCCAGCAGTTACTCTTGGCAGGGCTATAATTCACCCCTCCACTTT. Its translation is CASSYSWQGYNSPLHF. V usage is TRBV6-5 and J usage is TRBJ1-6, with D perhaps matching TRBD1 (5 bases). Between the trimmed V and J ends, which lost 0 bases and 3 bases, there was a span of 9 bases. CDR3 length: 16 residues. Germline loops: CDR1 MNHEY, CDR2 SVGAGI.

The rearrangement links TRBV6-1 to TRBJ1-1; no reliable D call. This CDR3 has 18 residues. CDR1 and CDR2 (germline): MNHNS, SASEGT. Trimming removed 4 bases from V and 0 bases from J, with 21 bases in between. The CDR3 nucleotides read TGTGCCAGCAGTGTTCGGACCGGGGTGTTTTTCTTGAACACTGAAGCTTTCTTT. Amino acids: CASSVRTGVFFLNTEAFF.

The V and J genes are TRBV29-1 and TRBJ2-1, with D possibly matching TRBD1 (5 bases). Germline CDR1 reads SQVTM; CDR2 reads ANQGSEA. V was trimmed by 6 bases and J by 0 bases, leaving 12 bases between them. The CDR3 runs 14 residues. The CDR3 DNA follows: TGCAGCGTGGGGCATATGCTCTCCTACAATGAGCAGTTCTTC. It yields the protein CSVGHMLSYNEQFF.

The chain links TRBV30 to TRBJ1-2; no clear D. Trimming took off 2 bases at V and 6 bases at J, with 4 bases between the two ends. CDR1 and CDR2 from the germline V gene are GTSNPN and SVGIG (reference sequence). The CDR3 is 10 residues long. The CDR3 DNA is TGTGCCTGGAGTACTGATGGCTACACCTTC. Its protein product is CAWSTDGYTF.

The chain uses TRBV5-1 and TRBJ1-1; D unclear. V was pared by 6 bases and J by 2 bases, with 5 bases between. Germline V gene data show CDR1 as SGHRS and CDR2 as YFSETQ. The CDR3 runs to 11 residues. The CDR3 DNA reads TGCGCCAGCACCTCTAACACTGAAGCTTTCTTT. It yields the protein CASTSNTEAFF.

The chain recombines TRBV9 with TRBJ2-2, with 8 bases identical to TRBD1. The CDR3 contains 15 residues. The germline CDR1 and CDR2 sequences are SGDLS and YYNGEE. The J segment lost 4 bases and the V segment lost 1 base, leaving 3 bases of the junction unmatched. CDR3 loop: CASSVSDRVTGELFF. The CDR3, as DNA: TGTGCCAGCAGCGTATCGGACAGGGTCACCGGGGAGCTGTTTTTT.